A single sample is the source of the 8 T cell receptor beta chains below, sequenced in a study of T cell responses to AZD1222 COVID-19 vaccine. Generated by immunoSEQ multiplex PCR, the TCRdb table keeps only in-frame clones and is missing some. Here the sample spans 80,000 or so clones, 87% being singletons. Sequenced here: peripheral blood, sampled on day 0 of AZD1222 vaccination. The receptors shown here come from an adult in good health.

The chain joins TRBV18 to TRBJ2-3; 9 bases agree with TRBD2. After removal of 0 bases from V and 5 bases from J, the junction contained 6 bases not matched to a gene. Germline CDR1 KGHSH, CDR2 LQKENI. The CDR3 runs to 16 residues. The CDR3 nucleotides read TGTGCCAGCTCACCACCAGGACTAGCGCGGGTAGATACGCAGTATTTT. Its translation is CASSPPGLARVDTQYF.

V usage is TRBV12-5 and J usage is TRBJ2-1; 7 nucleotides line up with TRBD2. Germline CDR1 is LGHNT and CDR2 is FRNRAP. This CDR3 spans 14 amino acids. The V segment lost 4 bases and the J segment 9 bases; nucleotides outside the gene matches: 9. This chain's CDR3 is CASGSGGARGEQFF. In DNA form, the CDR3 reads TGTGCTAGTGGTTCGGGGGGTGCTAGGGGTGAGCAGTTCTTC.

The chain employs TRBV20-1 and TRBJ1-6; 9 nucleotides line up with TRBD1. The CDR3 runs to 15 residues. Trimming removed 3 bases from V and 7 bases from J; junction bases left unmatched: 7. In germline, CDR1 is DFQATT, CDR2 SNEGSKA (reference sequence). The CDR3 spells CSASPLGTGNSPLHF. CDR3 nucleotides: TGCAGTGCTAGTCCCCTCGGGACAGGGAATTCACCCCTCCACTTT.

The chain combines TRBV6-5 with TRBJ2-1, with TRBD2 matching over 12 bases. Trimming removed 0 bases from V and 7 bases from J; junction bases left unmatched: 1. The CDR3 covers 15 residues. Germline assignment: CDR1 MNHEY and CDR2 SVGAGI. Written as DNA, the CDR3 is TGTGCCAGCAGTTACTCCGGGACTAGCGGGAATGAGCAGTTCTTC. Protein product: CASSYSGTSGNEQFF.

This clone has just a few counts. This sequence joins TRBV7-8 and TRBJ2-1; 10 bases are shared with TRBD2. CDR3 length: 15 residues. V trimming: 4 bases; J trimming: 6 bases; junction bases outside the gene matches: 6. The germline V gene has CDR1 SGHVS and CDR2 FQNEAQ. In DNA form, the CDR3 reads TGTGCCAGCAGCTCCAGCGGGAGGGCCCCCAATGAGCAGTTCTTC. This sequence encodes CASSSSGRAPNEQFF.

This chain links TRBV11-3 with TRBJ2-1, with 7 bases identical to TRBD2. Germline V gives CDR1 SGHNT, CDR2 YENEEA. This CDR3 comprises 14 residues. The trim removed 3 bases at V and 5 bases at J, leaving 4 bases unmatched. The CDR3, as DNA: TGTGCCAGCAGCTTGCTAGCGGAGAACAATGAGCAGTTCTTC. Amino acids: CASSLLAENNEQFF.

This clone was observed a single time. V usage is TRBV2 and J usage is TRBJ1-3, with D unclear. V gave up 6 bases and J gave up 0 bases, with 9 bases separating them. Germline assignment: CDR1 SNHLY and CDR2 FYNNEI. The length of the CDR3 is 14 residues. The CDR3 spells CASRRSRSGNTIYF. CDR3 nucleotide sequence: TGTGCCAGCAGAAGGTCCCGCTCTGGAAACACCATATATTTT.

V and J are TRBV3-1 (or the pseudogene TRBV3-2) and TRBJ1-1; D call uncertain. The CDR3 runs to 13 residues. Germline CDR1 is LGHDT and CDR2 is YNNKEL (reference sequence). Trimming cost V 3 bases and J 3 bases, with 8 bases left between them. In DNA form, the CDR3 reads TGTGCCAGCAGCCATACAGTTCACACTGAAGCTTTCTTT. It codes for CASSHTVHTEAFF.